The present entry profiles one TCR beta chain with its context. V was shortened by 5 bases and J by 6 bases, with 13 bases between the two germline ends. The CDR3 runs 13 residues. This record comes from a study of blood T cell repertoires in COVID-19. Only in-frame clones appear in the TCRdb table, and some are missing; sequencing was by immunoSEQ multiplex PCR. This sample has about 430,000 clones, with 80% to 90% found just once. This clonotype originated in a man aged 30-40 years who had recovered from COVID-19. The material sequenced was PBMCs or T cells enriched from blood (not recorded which). The rearrangement joins TRBV12-3 or TRBV12-4 to TRBJ1-2, with D possibly matching TRBD1 (6 bases). Written as DNA, the CDR3 is TGTGCCAGCAGTAAACAGGGATACGATGGCTACACCTTC. Protein product: CASSKQGYDGYTF.